This T cell receptor (beta chain) derives from a study of T cell repertoires in cytomegalovirus infection. As for the study in general: Public TCR beta signatures were indicative of both CMV infection and a matching HLA type.

In its sample, this clonotype was seen a few times. The antigen remains unidentified. Each CDR3 protein is one row after TCRdb ran MiXCR on the reads. The sample holds about a million distinct CDR3 sequences, 31% seen once. Study conclusions and caveats: Identification of carriers of CMV plus the relevant HLA was performed using cumulative public TCR beta family frequency. Ex vivo responses were dominated by HLA-C-restricted CMV-specific TCR beta clonotypes.

With 4 bases removed from V and 5 bases from J, the gap between germline ends came to 8 bases. The germline V gene encodes CDR1 SGHTA and CDR2 FQGNSA. The CDR3 has 12 amino acids. The origin of this receptor is a human donor in good health (CMV status not recorded). Some clones in this sample may be carry-over from other donors' samples. The source material was cultured CD8+ T cells from PBMCs, sampled from culture after CMV antigen stimulation. J is TRBJ1-2 and V is TRBV7-2, with D unclear. CDR3 DNA: TGTGCCAGCAGCTCTGACCAATATGGCTACACCTTC. Translated, it gives CASSSDQYGYTF.